The 17 T cell receptor beta chains below were found in one sample sequenced in a study of T cell responses to AZD1222 COVID-19 vaccine (TCRdb year 2021). Receptor amplification or capture employed the immunoSEQ multiplex PCR assay. TCRdb limited this immuneACCESS table to in-frame rearrangements with V and J called. A share of clones is missing; checked studies link under half to unresolved V genes, and the rest is unexplained. The table for this sample lists over 100,000 clones; approximately 89% of them were counted only once. The top ten clones comprise around 4.4% of the sample. Read against the paper, the sample's time point label means: about 28 days (+/-7) after the second vaccine dose. The sample in question was peripheral blood, obtained 28 days after the second AZD1222 dose. The receptors derive from an adult who received the AZD1222 COVID-19 vaccine.

Here the CDR3 DNA reads TGTGCCAGCAGTTTCGACAGGGTCGGAAACACCATATATTTT. This sequence encodes CASSFDRVGNTIYF. V and J are TRBV28 and TRBJ1-3; TRBD1 agrees at 7 bases. J gave up 4 bases and V 3 bases, and 3 bases lay outside the gene matches. Germline CDR1 MDHEN, CDR2 SYDVKM. This CDR3 is 14 amino acids long.

This chain joins TRBV19 and TRBJ2-7; TRBD1 might be the D (5 bases). CDR1 and CDR2 (germline): LNHDA, SQIVND (reference sequence). The CDR3 runs to 13 residues. Deletions cut 6 bases from V and 0 bases from J, with 9 bases between. CDR3 residues: CASSYDSSYEQYF. Here the CDR3 DNA reads TGTGCCAGTAGCTACGACAGCTCCTACGAGCAGTACTTC.

The chain has TRBV9 and TRBJ1-1; D is possibly TRBD1 (5 bases). The V end lost 0 bases, the J end lost 1 base, and 10 bases lay between the germline ends. CDR1 SGDLS and CDR2 YYNGEE come from the germline V gene. The CDR3 is 15 residues long. The CDR3 loop reads CASSVEGIRNTEAFF. CDR3 nucleotide sequence: TGTGCCAGCAGCGTAGAGGGGATACGGAACACTGAAGCTTTCTTT.

The chain combines TRBV18 with TRBJ2-1, with a tentative D call TRBD2 (6 bases). CDR1 and CDR2 from the germline V gene are KGHSH and LQKENI. The CDR3 extends over 17 amino acids. The V and J ends lost 0 bases and 9 bases respectively, with 21 bases between them. CDR3 DNA: TGTGCCAGCTCACCACCAGGGCACAGGTGGGGAGGCGTTGAGCAGTTCTTC. This gives the protein CASSPPGHRWGGVEQFF.

This chain uses TRBV3-1 (or the pseudogene TRBV3-2) with TRBJ2-3; TRBD2 matches 8 bases. The V gene end was trimmed by 4 bases and the J gene end by 0 bases; junction bases not matched to a gene: 6. The germline V gene encodes CDR1 LGHDT and CDR2 YNNKEL (reference sequence). The CDR3 consists of 16 residues. The CDR3 DNA reads TGTGCCAGCAGCCCCCTGGCTAGCGGGAGCACAGATACGCAGTATTTT. It yields the protein CASSPLASGSTDTQYF.

The chain couples TRBV19 to TRBJ2-2; D is ambiguous. Germline CDR1 reads LNHDA; CDR2 reads SQIVND (reference sequence). The V and J ends lost 5 bases and 6 bases respectively, with 4 bases between them. CDR3 length equals 11 residues. CDR3 in amino acids: CASSFAGELFF. CDR3 coding DNA: TGTGCCAGTAGTTTTGCCGGGGAGCTGTTTTTT.

The chain links TRBV27 to TRBJ1-2; 7 nucleotides agree with TRBD1. The germline V gene encodes CDR1 MNHEY and CDR2 SMNVEV (reference sequence). The CDR3 loop spans 14 amino acids. V shed 7 bases and J 4 bases; nucleotides not matched to a gene: 9. Here the CDR3 reads CASTTRGERYGYTF. The CDR3 coding sequence is TGTGCCAGCACCACCAGGGGGGAGCGCTATGGCTACACCTTC.

The CDR3 DNA reads as TGTGCCAGCAGCTTAGGGGGTGAAGATTTCTTC. It encodes CASSLGGEDFF. The gene calls are TRBV7-9 and TRBJ2-1; no reliable D call. Per germline, CDR1 SEHNR and CDR2 FQNEAQ (reference sequence). Trimming pared 1 base from V and 16 bases from J, leaving 11 bases between. The CDR3 runs 11 residues.

This chain uses TRBV7-3 with TRBJ2-2; D not resolved. Trimming left V 0 bases short and J 4 bases short, with 6 bases between. CDR1 and CDR2 (germline): SGHTA, FQGTGA. This CDR3 comprises 14 residues. CDR3 sequence reads: CASSLTTVTGELFF. In DNA form, the CDR3 reads TGTGCCAGCAGCTTAACGACTGTCACCGGGGAGCTGTTTTTT.

The V call is TRBV5-1, the J call TRBJ1-4; D not certain. The CDR3 totals 14 residues. Trimming shortened V by 5 bases and J by 0 bases, and 8 bases separated the two germline ends. The V gene's germline CDR1 is SGHRS and CDR2 YFSETQ. The DNA of the CDR3 is TGCGCCAGCAGGGAACGTGCAACTAATGAAAAACTGTTTTTT. Amino acids: CASRERATNEKLFF. Looking up the rest from reference TRBV5-1 and TRBJ1-4 gives the full variable domain: KAGVTQTPRYLIKTRGQQVTLSCSPISGHRSVSWYQQTPGQGLQFLFEYFSETQRNKGNFPGRFSGRQFSNSRSEMNVSTLELGDSALYLCASRERATNEKLFFGSGTQLSVL.

The chain has TRBV29-1 and TRBJ1-4; D not certain. V was shortened by 4 bases and J by 5 bases, with 11 bases between the two germline ends. The length of the CDR3 is 13 residues. The V gene's germline CDR1 is SQVTM and CDR2 ANQGSEA. CDR3 DNA sequence: TGCAGCGTTGGTGGCAGCGGCAATGAAAAACTGTTTTTT. Amino acids: CSVGGSGNEKLFF.

The chain employs TRBV30 and TRBJ1-2; no clear D. V lost 2 bases and J lost 2, with 12 bases in between. This CDR3 is 14 amino acids long. Per germline, CDR1 GTSNPN and CDR2 SVGIG (reference sequence). In DNA, the CDR3 is TGTGCCTGGAGTACCCCCAGAAAGAACTATGGCTACACCTTC. Protein product: CAWSTPRKNYGYTF.

The genes are TRBV19 and TRBJ2-3; D may be TRBD2 (6 bases). The germline V gene has CDR1 LNHDA and CDR2 SQIVND (reference sequence). The V and J ends lost 5 bases and 1 base respectively, with 13 bases between them. CDR3 length: 15 amino acids. The CDR3 here is CASSDWGTRTDTQYF. DNA for the CDR3: TGTGCCAGTAGTGACTGGGGGACTCGCACAGATACGCAGTATTTT.

This chain joins TRBV9 and TRBJ1-3; 9 nucleotides match TRBD1. Trimming at V came to 4 bases and at J to 2 bases, leaving 7 bases not matched to a gene. The CDR3 is 16 residues long. The germline gives CDR1 SGDLS, CDR2 YYNGEE. The CDR3 DNA is TGTGCCAGCAGCCCCCGGACAGGGGCGGCTGGAAACACCATATATTTT. Translating gives CASSPRTGAAGNTIYF.

This chain connects TRBV6-2 or TRBV6-3 to TRBJ2-2, with 9 bases matching TRBD2. Unmatched junction bases numbered 6, after V lost 2 bases and J lost 5 bases. CDR3 size: 16 residues. CDR1 and CDR2 from the germline V gene are MNHEY and SVGEGT. The CDR3 protein is CASSYVAGDQTGELFF. CDR3 DNA sequence: TGTGCCAGCAGTTACGTAGCGGGGGATCAGACCGGGGAGCTGTTTTTT.

The rearrangement uses TRBV7-8 and TRBJ1-2; 7 nucleotides line up with TRBD1. In germline, CDR1 is SGHVS, CDR2 FQNEAQ. Germline trimming cut 1 base from V and 3 bases from J; bases unmatched to any gene: 14. This CDR3 spans 18 amino acids. The CDR3 nucleotides are TGTGCCAGCAGCTTAGTCCGACCGAGAGGACAGGCTTACTATGGCTACACCTTC. This encodes CASSLVRPRGQAYYGYTF.

This rearrangement joins TRBV3-1 (or the pseudogene TRBV3-2) to TRBJ1-6; 9 bases match TRBD1. Unmatched junction bases numbered 2, after V lost 5 bases and J lost 3 bases. The CDR3 consists of 15 residues. Germline V gene lookup returns CDR1 LGHDT and CDR2 YNNKEL (reference sequence). The CDR3 sequence is CASSSTGGYNSPLHF. The CDR3 DNA reads as TGTGCCAGCAGCTCGACAGGGGGCTATAATTCACCCCTCCACTTT.